Following are 11 T cell receptor beta chains from one sample sequenced in a study of blood T cell repertoires in COVID-19 (dated by TCRdb to 2020 to 2021). The library was generated by the immunoSEQ multiplex PCR assay. This immuneACCESS table, as held by TCRdb, lists in-frame sequences with V and J called but not all clones. Of the missing ones, under half trace to an unresolved V gene in checked studies; the others have no known cause. Recorded for this sample are fewer than 250,000 clones; more than 70% of them occurred a single time. The ten largest clones represent under 3.5% of the sample. Sample: peripheral blood. The source of these receptors is a man aged 45-60 years with active or convalescent COVID-19.

The table lists this clone with a count of one. The V and J genes are TRBV5-6 and TRBJ2-7; the match to TRBD1 covers 7 bases. Unmatched junction bases numbered 14, after V lost 3 bases and J lost 2 bases. The CDR3 runs to 17 residues. The germline V gene has CDR1 SGHDT and CDR2 YYEEEE. DNA of the CDR3: TGTGCCAGCAGCTCCACCTCTCCGGGACAGTTTACCTACGAGCAGTACTTC. It codes for CASSSTSPGQFTYEQYF.

The chain has TRBV5-8 and TRBJ2-5; the match to TRBD1 covers 9 bases. Unmatched junction bases numbered 7, after V lost 2 bases and J lost 5 bases. Per germline, CDR1 SGHTS and CDR2 YDEGEE. This CDR3 comprises 15 residues. The CDR3 protein is CASSFGTGTTETQYF. As DNA, the CDR3 is TGTGCCAGCAGCTTCGGGACAGGGACGACGGAGACCCAGTACTTC. The full variable domain, completed using reference TRBV5-8 and TRBJ2-5, is EAGVTQSPTHLIKTRGQQATLRCSPISGHTSVYWYQQALGLGLQFLLWYDEGEERNRGNFPPRFSGRQFPNYSSELNVNALELEDSALYLCASSFGTGTTETQYFGPGTRLLVL.

The CDR3 protein is CASSYQGYEQFF. As DNA, the CDR3 is TGTGCCAGCAGTTACCAGGGCTATGAGCAGTTCTTC. V gene TRBV6-6 combines with J gene TRBJ2-1; D perhaps matches TRBD1 (5 bases). The CDR3 sequence is 12 residues long. Per the germline V gene, CDR1 is MNHNY and CDR2 is SVGAGI (reference sequence). Deletions cut 2 bases from V and 8 bases from J, with 7 bases between.

This clone appeared a single time. The genes are TRBV6-6 and TRBJ2-7, with TRBD2 matching 8 bases. The V segment lost 8 bases and the J segment 6 bases; nucleotides outside the gene matches: 6. This CDR3 region has 12 residues. CDR1 is MNHNY and CDR2 is SVGAGI in the germline V gene (reference sequence). The CDR3 DNA reads as TGTGCCAGCGTCGGCGGGAGGATCGAGCAGTACTTC. Translating it yields CASVGGRIEQYF.

This clone was seen only a few times. The V call is TRBV4-1, the J call TRBJ1-2; TRBD1 agrees at 8 bases. V dropped 4 bases and J dropped 3; count of bases not matched to a gene: 4. This CDR3 has 14 residues. CDR1 and CDR2 from the germline V gene are MGHRA and YSYEKL. The CDR3 DNA follows: TGCGCCAGCAGCCCCGGACAGGGTGACTATGGCTACACCTTC. It encodes CASSPGQGDYGYTF.

This chain links TRBV11-2 with TRBJ2-3; 14 bases match TRBD2. Germline-derived CDR1 and CDR2 are SGHAT and FQNNGV. V lost 5 bases to trimming and J lost 0 bases; unmatched junction nucleotides: 7. This CDR3 is 18 amino acids long. CDR3 in amino acids: CASSITGTSGGSTDTQYF. CDR3 in DNA: TGTGCCAGCAGCATAACCGGGACTAGCGGGGGTAGCACAGATACGCAGTATTTT. Full variable domain (rest looked up from reference TRBV11-2 and TRBJ2-3): EAGVAQSPRYKIIEKRQSVAFWCNPISGHATLYWYQQILGQGPKLLIQFQNNGVVDDSQLPKDRFSAERLKGVDSTLKIQPAKLEDSAVYLCASSITGTSGGSTDTQYFGPGTRLTVL.

The CDR3, as DNA: TGTGCCAGCAGCCAAGGGAGGAATCCCGCTCAGCCCCAGCATTTT. Protein: CASSQGRNPAQPQHF. J is TRBJ1-5 and V is TRBV3-1 (or the pseudogene TRBV3-2); D unclear. The CDR3 has 15 amino acids. Germline CDR1 is LGHDT and CDR2 is YNNKEL (reference sequence). Between the trimmed V and J ends, which lost 1 base and 6 bases, there was a span of 13 bases.

The chain couples TRBV10-3 to TRBJ1-1, with 7 bases aligning to TRBD1. Germline CDR1 is ENHRY and CDR2 is SYGVKD. This CDR3 contains 14 residues. V trimming: 6 bases; J trimming: 7 bases; junction bases outside the gene matches: 11. The CDR3 DNA sequence: TGTGCCATCAGCTCAAGGGGGCAGGATATTGAAGCTTTCTTT. This gives the protein CAISSRGQDIEAFF.

The DNA of the CDR3 is TGTGCCAGCAGCCTAGGGGTTTCCTATGGCTACACCTTC. It yields the protein CASSLGVSYGYTF. J is TRBJ1-2 and V is TRBV27; D is possibly TRBD1 (5 bases). Looked up from germline, CDR1 is MNHEY and CDR2 is SMNVEV (reference sequence). V lost 6 bases and J lost 4, with 12 bases in between. This CDR3 has 13 amino acids.

The rearrangement links TRBV24-1 to TRBJ1-4; tentative D call: TRBD1 (5 bases). CDR3 length equals 21 residues. V lost 5 bases, J lost 2 bases, and 29 bases lay in between. Germline values: CDR1 KGHDR, CDR2 SFDVKD. CDR3 loop: CATSATTGALHGRATNEKLFF. The CDR3 DNA sequence: TGTGCCACCAGTGCTACGACTGGGGCCTTGCACGGCAGAGCGACTAATGAAAAACTGTTTTTT.

The V gene is TRBV5-1, the J gene TRBJ1-1; possibly TRBD1 for D (6 bases). V was pared by 0 bases and J by 3 bases, with 15 bases between. The CDR3 extends over 16 amino acids. Germline CDR1 reads SGHRS; CDR2 reads YFSETQ. CDR3 sequence reads: CASSLGGLRTDTEAFF. CDR3 nucleotides: TGCGCCAGCAGCTTGGGGGGCCTTCGGACAGACACTGAAGCTTTCTTT. Based on the CDR3 plus reference TRBV5-1 and TRBJ1-1, the full variable domain is KAGVTQTPRYLIKTRGQQVTLSCSPISGHRSVSWYQQTPGQGLQFLFEYFSETQRNKGNFPGRFSGRQFSNSRSEMNVSTLELGDSALYLCASSLGGLRTDTEAFFGQGTRLTVV.